These T cell receptor beta chains were read from a single sample in a study of blood T cell repertoires in COVID-19. Produced via immunoSEQ multiplex PCR; TCRdb's table is partial and in-frame only. The data show about 300,000 clones, about 85% seen once. Specimen: PBMCs or T cells enriched from blood (not recorded which). The receptor source for this set is a woman in her 30s who had recovered from COVID-19. CDR3s include the opening cysteine and the closing phenylalanine or tryptophan. D genes are given only for firm matches. Clone size is not always given. Where it is, it says once, few, many or a class for expanded clones.

abundance,d_gene,v_gene,j_gene,len,CDR3nt,CDR3aa
once,TRBD1,TRBV7-9,TRBJ2-2,18,TGTGCCAGCAGCTTAGCCCTTAGGGACAGGGCACGTACCGGGGAGCTGTTTTTT,CASSLALRDRARTGELFF
-,-,TRBV11-2,TRBJ1-5,14,TGTGCCAGCAGCTTAGCAGGGGGCAATCAGCCCCAGCATTTT,CASSLAGGNQPQHF
-,TRBD1,TRBV7-9,TRBJ2-3,15,TGTGCCAGCAGTCCCTGGACAGGGGGCACAGATACGCAGTATTTT,CASSPWTGGTDTQYF
-,TRBD1,TRBV5-4,TRBJ1-2,15,TGTGCCAGCAGCTTGGCCGGGACAGGGAGTTATGGCTACACCTTC,CASSLAGTGSYGYTF
-,TRBD1,TRBV7-7,TRBJ2-5,14,TGTGCTAGCAGCACTGGACAGGGGTACGAGACCCAGTACTTC,CASSTGQGYETQYF
-,TRBD1,TRBV5-6,TRBJ1-2,13,TGTGCCAGCAGCTACCCACAGGGGGATGGCTACACCTTC,CASSYPQGDGYTF
-,-,TRBV20-1,TRBJ1-5,15,TGCAGTGCCAGTCGTGGGGGCGATAGCAATCAGCCCCAGCATTTT,CSASRGGDSNQPQHF
-,-,TRBV2,TRBJ2-7,13,TGTGCCAGCAGGGCTAGCGTCCGCTACGAGCAGTACTTC,CASRASVRYEQYF
-,TRBD1,TRBV3-1/TRBV3-2,TRBJ1-6,14,TGTGCCAGCAGCCGAGACAGGGTTAATTCACCCCTCCACTTT,CASSRDRVNSPLHF
once,TRBD1,TRBV5-1,TRBJ1-2,14,TGCGCCAGCAGCTTTGACAGGGTCACGGGCGGCTACACCTTC,CASSFDRVTGGYTF
-,-,TRBV12-5,TRBJ1-2,13,TGTGCTAGTGGGGCCCTCGATAACTATGGCTACACCTTC,CASGALDNYGYTF
-,TRBD1,TRBV6-4,TRBJ1-2,13,TGTGCCAGCAGTGCAGGGGGCGGATATGGCTACACCTTC,CASSAGGGYGYTF
-,-,TRBV2,TRBJ1-2,12,TGTGCCAGCGGCGAGGGTTACTATGGCTACACCTTC,CASGEGYYGYTF
-,TRBD2,TRBV6-2/TRBV6-3,TRBJ2-7,14,TGTGCCAGCAGTTACACGGGGGGGACCTACGAGCAGTACTTC,CASSYTGGTYEQYF
-,TRBD1,TRBV10-1,TRBJ1-6,14,TGCGCCAGCAGGGGGGACAGGGAAAATTCACCCCTCCACTTT,CASRGDRENSPLHF
-,TRBD2,TRBV6-2/TRBV6-3,TRBJ2-2,16,TGTGCCAGCAGTTTAGGAGCGGGGATAAACACCGGGGAGCTGTTTTTT,CASSLGAGINTGELFF
-,-,TRBV6-1,TRBJ1-1,12,TGTGCCAGCAGTGATGCCCCGGGTGAAGCTTTCTTT,CASSDAPGEAFF
-,-,TRBV27,TRBJ2-3,13,TGTGCCAGCAGTTTATGGCTCGCAGATACGCAGTATTTT,CASSLWLADTQYF
-,-,TRBV11-2,TRBJ2-3,13,TGTGCCAGCAGCCAGGGCTCATTGAATACGCAGTATTTT,CASSQGSLNTQYF
-,-,TRBV6-4,TRBJ2-3,15,TGTGCCAGCAGTCAGGCACATCCACCCACAGATACGCAGTATTTT,CASSQAHPPTDTQYF
-,-,TRBV30,TRBJ2-2,12,TGTGCCTGGAGTGTACGGACCGGGGAGCTGTTTTTT,CAWSVRTGELFF
-,TRBD1,TRBV6-5,TRBJ2-3,13,TGTGCCACTATAGGGACAGCTCCAGATACGCAGTATTTT,CATIGTAPDTQYF
-,-,TRBV10-3,TRBJ2-5,16,TGTGCCATCAGTGATAGGGTCAGGGGGGCGCAAGAGACCCAGTACTTC,CAISDRVRGAQETQYF
-,TRBD1,TRBV5-1,TRBJ1-1,14,TGCGCCAGCAGCTCGGGACAGGGAGACACTGAAGCTTTCTTT,CASSSGQGDTEAFF
-,-,TRBV2,TRBJ1-1,15,TGTGCCAGCAGTGAAGAATTAGGCAGGGTTGATGAAGCTTTCTTT,CASSEELGRVDEAFF
-,TRBD2,TRBV6-5,TRBJ2-1,15,TGTGCCAGCAGTCCCCCGGGACTAGGTTACAATGAGCAGTTCTTC,CASSPPGLGYNEQFF
-,-,TRBV15,TRBJ1-5,16,TGTGCCACCAGCAGAGATCGCAGCCTCCCGGGGCAGCCCCAGCATTTT,CATSRDRSLPGQPQHF
-,TRBD1,TRBV13,TRBJ2-4,17,TGTGCCAGCTCCCTCGGGGACAGGGAAGTAGCCAAAAACATTCAGTACTTC,CASSLGDREVAKNIQYF
-,-,TRBV18,TRBJ2-1,15,TGTGCCAGCTCACCGGGGGGGCCCGGTGAGAATGAGCAGTTCTTC,CASSPGGPGENEQFF
once,-,TRBV5-1,TRBJ1-1,14,TGCGCCAGCAGCTTGGATCGATTGAGCACTGAAGCTTTCTTT,CASSLDRLSTEAFF
-,-,TRBV2,TRBJ1-5,15,TGTGCCAGCAGTGAAGCGAAAAGACCCGGGGTGGGCCAGCATTTT,CASSEAKRPGVGQHF
-,-,TRBV19,TRBJ2-7,14,TGTGCCAGTAGTATCGTCCATAGTACCTACGAGCAGTACTTC,CASSIVHSTYEQYF
-,-,TRBV2,TRBJ2-2,15,TGTGCCAGTAAAGAACAGGGTCCGGGCACCGGGGAGCTGTTTTTT,CASKEQGPGTGELFF
-,TRBD1,TRBV11-1,TRBJ1-5,13,TGTGCCAGCAGCTCATACAGGGGTCAGCCCCAGCATTTT,CASSSYRGQPQHF
-,-,TRBV19,TRBJ1-5,15,TGTGCCAGTAGTATTCAGGCCGGAAAAAATCAGCCCCAGCATTTT,CASSIQAGKNQPQHF
few,-,TRBV15,TRBJ1-5,15,TGTGCCACCAGCAGACAGGTTTATAGCAATCAGCCCCAGCATTTT,CATSRQVYSNQPQHF
-,-,TRBV11-2,TRBJ1-6,15,TGTGCCAGCAGCTTAGATCCAGGAAATTTTTCACCCCTCCACTTT,CASSLDPGNFSPLHF
-,-,TRBV28,TRBJ2-2,12,TGTGCCAGCAGGTCAGAGGCCGGGGAGCTGTTTTTT,CASRSEAGELFF
once,-,TRBV4-1,TRBJ1-1,14,TGCGCCAGCAGCCAAGTGGGCTGGAACACTGAAGCTTTCTTT,CASSQVGWNTEAFF
-,TRBD2,TRBV3-1/TRBV3-2,TRBJ2-7,16,TGTGCCAGCAGCCCTCATAGCGGGGGGATCTCCTACGAGCAGTACTTC,CASSPHSGGISYEQYF
-,-,TRBV12-3/TRBV12-4,TRBJ1-1,11,TGTGCCAGCAGCCTATCCAATGAAGCTTTCTTT,CASSLSNEAFF
-,-,TRBV6-1,TRBJ2-5,13,TGTGCCAGCAGTGAGAGGCAGGGTGAGACCCAGTACTTC,CASSERQGETQYF
-,TRBD1,TRBV5-6,TRBJ1-5,15,TGTGCCAGCAGCGCGGGACAGGGGGCGGCAGCCACCCAGCATTTT,CASSAGQGAAATQHF
-,TRBD2,TRBV6-5,TRBJ2-5,13,TGTGCCAGCAGGGGGACTAGCGCGCAGACCCAGTACTTC,CASRGTSAQTQYF
once,-,TRBV7-9,TRBJ1-2,12,TGTGCCAGCAGCCAAACAGAAGATGGCTACACCTTC,CASSQTEDGYTF
-,TRBD1,TRBV9,TRBJ1-2,15,TGTGCCAGCAGCGTAGCAACAGGGGGCAGCTATGGCTACACCTTC,CASSVATGGSYGYTF
once,-,TRBV19,TRBJ1-4,15,TGTGCCAGTAGCATTAACGGGAAACGGGGTGAAAAACTGTTTTTT,CASSINGKRGEKLFF
-,-,TRBV7-2,TRBJ1-2,18,TGTGCCAGCGGCAGGGGTAGTTCTCACTTGGACATTTTACGTGGCTACACCTTC,CASGRGSSHLDILRGYTF
-,TRBD1,TRBV10-3,TRBJ2-3,15,TGTGCCATCAGGAGGGACAGGGGGGCCACAGATACGCAGTATTTT,CAIRRDRGATDTQYF
-,-,TRBV18,TRBJ1-6,17,TGTGCCAGCTCACCCGTAACAGGGTTGTCCTATAATTCACCCCTCCACTTT,CASSPVTGLSYNSPLHF
once,TRBD1,TRBV5-4,TRBJ1-2,14,TGTGCCAGCAGCTCTCGACAGGGTAGATATGGCTACACCTTC,CASSSRQGRYGYTF
-,-,TRBV6-1,TRBJ2-1,11,TGTGCCAGCAGTGAAGCGGTCTCTCCAGTCTTC,CASSEAVSPVF
-,TRBD1,TRBV5-6,TRBJ1-6,15,TGTGCCAGCAGCTCCAGGGGGCAATATAATTCACCCCTCCACTTT,CASSSRGQYNSPLHF
-,-,TRBV2,TRBJ1-2,14,TGTGCCAGCTCCCAAGAGGGCGGGGGCTATGGCTACACCTTC,CASSQEGGGYGYTF
-,-,TRBV27,TRBJ1-5,13,TGTGCCAGCAGTTTTGGCGGGAATCAGCCCCAGCATTTT,CASSFGGNQPQHF
-,TRBD1,TRBV5-1,TRBJ2-2,18,TGCGCCAGCAGCTTGTGGCCCCGGACAGGGGGAGATACCGGGGAGCTGTTTTTT,CASSLWPRTGGDTGELFF
-,-,TRBV7-9,TRBJ1-1,13,TGTGCCAGCAGCTTATTAATGTACACTGAAGCTTTCTTT,CASSLLMYTEAFF